Listed below are T cell receptor beta chains from one sample, sequenced in a study of cytomegalovirus exposure and HLA in healthy donors. Assay: immunoSEQ multiplex PCR; the TCRdb copy retains only in-frame clones and omits some. This table holds more than 95,000 clones, 65% to 75% found once. The sample comprised PBMCs. The receptors shown here come from a man between 40 and 49 years old in good health and CMV-seropositive. Both conserved end residues are part of each CDR3. A D gene is named only where the DNA matches it firmly. Clone size is not always given. Where it is, it says once, few, many or a class for expanded clones.

clone size	V gene	D gene	CDR3 length	J gene	CDR3 DNA	CDR3 protein
.	TRBV5-4	TRBD1	14	TRBJ1-2	TGTGCCAGCAGCTGGACGACAGGGAACTATGGCTACACCTTC	CASSWTTGNYGYTF
.	TRBV5-1	TRBD1	14	TRBJ1-1	TGCGCCAGCAGCTTGGCACAGGGGGGGACTGAAGCTTTCTTT	CASSLAQGGTEAFF
.	TRBV27	TRBD2	17	TRBJ2-3	TGTGCCAGCAGTTTACTATTTACTAGCGGGGTCACAGATACGCAGTATTTT	CASSLLFTSGVTDTQYF
.	TRBV6-6	TRBD1	14	TRBJ1-5	TGTGCCAGCAGTTTTTGGGACAGGGCTGAGCCCCAGCATTTT	CASSFWDRAEPQHF
.	TRBV7-9	.	14	TRBJ2-7	TGTGCCAGCAGCTTAGTTGCAGGGGCCTACGAGCAGTACTTC	CASSLVAGAYEQYF
once	TRBV5-1	.	14	TRBJ1-2	TGCGCCAGCAGCTTGGAGGCGGATCTCTATGGCTACACCTTC	CASSLEADLYGYTF
.	TRBV7-9	TRBD1	16	TRBJ1-4	TGTGCCAGCAGCCGGCGAACAGGGGGTACTAATGAAAAACTGTTTTTT	CASSRRTGGTNEKLFF
.	TRBV4-3	.	15	TRBJ2-7	TGCGCCAGCAGCCAAGAGGGGAGCGCCCCCTACGAGCAGTACTTC	CASSQEGSAPYEQYF
.	TRBV5-1	.	13	TRBJ1-1	TGCGCCAGCAGCTTGGTTATGAACACTGAAGCTTTCTTT	CASSLVMNTEAFF
.	TRBV27	TRBD2	14	TRBJ2-1	TGTGCCAGCAGTTTAGGGGGACTAGCGAAAGAGCAGTTCTTC	CASSLGGLAKEQFF
.	TRBV30	.	13	TRBJ1-6	TGTGCCTGGACCCCTTCCTATAATTCACCCCTCCACTTT	CAWTPSYNSPLHF
.	TRBV9	.	16	TRBJ2-3	TGTGCCAGCAGTTTAGCGGAAACTCCTAGCACAGATACGCAGTATTTT	CASSLAETPSTDTQYF
.	TRBV14	TRBD1	13	TRBJ1-1	TGTGCCAGCAGCCCGACAGGGTTGGGTGTGGCTTTCTTT	CASSPTGLGVAFF
few	TRBV5-6	TRBD1	15	TRBJ1-1	TGTGCCAGCAGCTTGGGCCCGGGACAGGAGACTGAAGCTTTCTTT	CASSLGPGQETEAFF
.	TRBV7-9	.	15	TRBJ1-1	TGTTCCAGCAGCGAGAGGAGCGGGTCGAACACTGAAGCTTTCTTT	CSSSERSGSNTEAFF
.	TRBV21-1	.	18	TRBJ2-7	TGTGCCAGCAGCAAAGATACAGGACAGGGGCCCGAGGGTTACGAGCAGTACTTC	CASSKDTGQGPEGYEQYF
.	TRBV11-2	.	11	TRBJ2-1	TGTGCCAGCAGCCGACTCAATGAGCAGTTCTTC	CASSRLNEQFF
.	TRBV10-1	.	12	TRBJ2-5	TGCGCCAGCAGTGATGACAGGGAGACCCAGTACTTC	CASSDDRETQYF
.	TRBV27	.	17	TRBJ2-7	TGTGCCAGCAGTTTATCGGAGGGGTTGGGAAATCCCTACGAGCAGTACTTC	CASSLSEGLGNPYEQYF
.	TRBV7-8	.	15	TRBJ2-3	TGTGCCAGCAGCTTAGGGGGGCCGGGCACAGATACGCAGTATTTT	CASSLGGPGTDTQYF
.	TRBV4-2	.	15	TRBJ1-5	TGTGCCAGCAGCCAAGCGGGGGCGGGGGACCAGCCCCAGCATTTT	CASSQAGAGDQPQHF
.	TRBV27	TRBD1	15	TRBJ1-1	TGTGCCAGCAGTCCCATGACAGGGGCGAACACTGAAGCTTTCTTT	CASSPMTGANTEAFF
.	TRBV27	TRBD1	15	TRBJ2-7	TGTGCCAGCAGTTCCCTGACAGGGGGCAGTTACGAGCAGTACTTC	CASSSLTGGSYEQYF
once	TRBV11-2	TRBD2	14	TRBJ2-1	TGTGCCAGCGGAAGGGGGACTAGCGGGAATGAGCAGTTCTTC	CASGRGTSGNEQFF
.	TRBV5-5	.	13	TRBJ1-2	TGTGCCAGCATCCGGGGGGAGGACAGTGGCTACACCTTC	CASIRGEDSGYTF